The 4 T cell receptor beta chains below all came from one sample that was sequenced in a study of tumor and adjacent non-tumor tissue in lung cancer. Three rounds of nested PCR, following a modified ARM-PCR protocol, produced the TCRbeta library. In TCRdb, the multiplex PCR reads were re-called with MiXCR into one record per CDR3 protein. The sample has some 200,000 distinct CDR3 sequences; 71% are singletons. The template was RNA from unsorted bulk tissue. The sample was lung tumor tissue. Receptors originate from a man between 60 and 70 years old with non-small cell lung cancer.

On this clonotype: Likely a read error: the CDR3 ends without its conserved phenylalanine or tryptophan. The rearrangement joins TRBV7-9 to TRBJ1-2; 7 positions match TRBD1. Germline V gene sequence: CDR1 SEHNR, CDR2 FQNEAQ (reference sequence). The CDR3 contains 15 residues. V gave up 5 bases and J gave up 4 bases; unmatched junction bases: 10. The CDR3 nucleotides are TGTGCCAGCAGCCTCACAGGGGTTACGGGCTATGGCTACACCTCC. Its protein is CASSLTGVTGYGYTS.

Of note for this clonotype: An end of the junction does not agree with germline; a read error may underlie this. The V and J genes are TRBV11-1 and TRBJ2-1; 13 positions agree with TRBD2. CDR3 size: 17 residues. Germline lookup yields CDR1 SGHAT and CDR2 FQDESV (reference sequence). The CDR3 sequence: CASSLSRLAGGNDDQFF. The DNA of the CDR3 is TGTGCCAGCAGCTTATCTCGACTAGCGGGAGGCAACGATGACCAGTTCTTC.

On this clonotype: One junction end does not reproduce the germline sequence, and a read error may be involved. The CDR3, as DNA: TGTGCCAGCAGCTTAACTCCAAAGAACAGGCCCTCTGGGGCCAACGTCCTAACTTTC. Translated: CASSLTPKNRPSGANVLTF. The chain couples TRBV11-2 to TRBJ2-6, with D tentatively TRBD1 (5 bases). Germline V gene data show CDR1 as SGHAT and CDR2 as FQNNGV. The CDR3 extends over 19 amino acids.

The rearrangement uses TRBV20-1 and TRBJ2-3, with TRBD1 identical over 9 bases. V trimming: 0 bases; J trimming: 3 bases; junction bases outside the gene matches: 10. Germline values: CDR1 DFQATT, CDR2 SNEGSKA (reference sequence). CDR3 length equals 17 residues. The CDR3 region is CSARDLMGQGVTDTQYF. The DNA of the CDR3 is TGCAGTGCTAGAGATCTCATGGGACAGGGTGTTACAGATACGCAGTATTTT.